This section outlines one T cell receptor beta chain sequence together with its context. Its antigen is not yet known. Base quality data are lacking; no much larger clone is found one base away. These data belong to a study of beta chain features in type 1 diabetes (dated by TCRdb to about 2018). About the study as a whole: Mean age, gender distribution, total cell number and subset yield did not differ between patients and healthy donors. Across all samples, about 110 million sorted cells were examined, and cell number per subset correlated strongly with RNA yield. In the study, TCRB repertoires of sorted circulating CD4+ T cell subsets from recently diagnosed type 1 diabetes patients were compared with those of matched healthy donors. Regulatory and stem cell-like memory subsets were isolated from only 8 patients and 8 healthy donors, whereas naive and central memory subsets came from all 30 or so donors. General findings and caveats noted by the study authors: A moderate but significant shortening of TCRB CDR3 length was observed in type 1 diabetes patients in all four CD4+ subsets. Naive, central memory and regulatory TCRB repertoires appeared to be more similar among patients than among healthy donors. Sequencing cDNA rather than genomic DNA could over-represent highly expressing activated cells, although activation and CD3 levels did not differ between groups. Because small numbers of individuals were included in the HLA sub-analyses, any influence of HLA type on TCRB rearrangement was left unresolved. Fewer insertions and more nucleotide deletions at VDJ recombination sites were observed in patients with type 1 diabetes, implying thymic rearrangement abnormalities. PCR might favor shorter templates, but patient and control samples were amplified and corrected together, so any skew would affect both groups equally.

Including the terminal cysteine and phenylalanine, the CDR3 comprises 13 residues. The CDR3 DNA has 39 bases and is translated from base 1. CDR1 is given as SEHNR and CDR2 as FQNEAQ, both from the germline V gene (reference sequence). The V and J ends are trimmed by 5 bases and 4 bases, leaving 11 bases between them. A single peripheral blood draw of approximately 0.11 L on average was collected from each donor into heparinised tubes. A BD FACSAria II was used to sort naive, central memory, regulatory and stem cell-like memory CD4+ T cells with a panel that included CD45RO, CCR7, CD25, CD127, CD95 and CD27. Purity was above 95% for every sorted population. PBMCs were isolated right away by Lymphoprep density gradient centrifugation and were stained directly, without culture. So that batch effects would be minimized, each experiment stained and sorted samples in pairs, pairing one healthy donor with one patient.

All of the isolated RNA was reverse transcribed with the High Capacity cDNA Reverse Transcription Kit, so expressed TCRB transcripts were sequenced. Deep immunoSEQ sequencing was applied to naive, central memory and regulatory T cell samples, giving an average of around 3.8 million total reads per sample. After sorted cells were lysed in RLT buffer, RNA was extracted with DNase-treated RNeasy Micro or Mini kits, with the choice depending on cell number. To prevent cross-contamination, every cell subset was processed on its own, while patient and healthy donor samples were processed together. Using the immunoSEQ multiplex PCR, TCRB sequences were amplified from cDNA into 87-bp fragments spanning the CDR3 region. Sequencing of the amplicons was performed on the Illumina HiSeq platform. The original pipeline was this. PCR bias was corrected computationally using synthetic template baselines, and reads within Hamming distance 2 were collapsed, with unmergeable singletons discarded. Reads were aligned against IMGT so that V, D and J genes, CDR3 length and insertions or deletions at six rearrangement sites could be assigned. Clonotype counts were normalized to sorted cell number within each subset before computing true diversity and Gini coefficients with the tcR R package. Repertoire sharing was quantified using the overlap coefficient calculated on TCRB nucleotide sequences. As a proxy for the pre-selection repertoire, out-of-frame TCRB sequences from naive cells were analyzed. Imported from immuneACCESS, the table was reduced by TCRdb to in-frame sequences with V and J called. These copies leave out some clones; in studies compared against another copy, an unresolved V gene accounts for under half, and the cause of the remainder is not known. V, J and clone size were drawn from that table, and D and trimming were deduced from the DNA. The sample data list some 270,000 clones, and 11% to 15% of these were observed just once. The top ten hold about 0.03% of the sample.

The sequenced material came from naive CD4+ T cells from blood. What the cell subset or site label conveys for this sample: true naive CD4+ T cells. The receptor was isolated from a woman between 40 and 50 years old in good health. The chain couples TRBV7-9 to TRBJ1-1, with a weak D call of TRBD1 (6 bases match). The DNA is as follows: TGTGCCAGCAGCGCCAAAGGGGGCACTGAAGCTTTCTTT. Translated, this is CASSAKGGTEAFF.